Each of the 3 T cell receptor beta chains below was sequenced from the same sample in a study of blood T cell repertoires in COVID-19. Sequenced by immunoSEQ multiplex PCR; TCRdb stores in-frame clones only, minus some. Of about 88,000 clones in the sample, around four fifths were seen once. Sequenced sample: peripheral blood. These receptors were obtained from a human donor in a cohort sampled during active COVID-19.

The V call is TRBV14, the J call TRBJ1-2; D is ambiguous. The CDR3 runs 15 residues. Trimming took 4 bases from V and 2 from J, leaving 14 bases between them. CDR1 SGHDN and CDR2 FVKESK come from the germline V gene. Here the CDR3 DNA reads TGTGCCAGCAGCCCCCACCAGAGGCAGAACTATGGCTACACCTTC. Translating gives CASSPHQRQNYGYTF.

This rearrangement joins TRBV4-1 to TRBJ2-7; D is unresolved. Trimming removed 2 bases from V and 2 bases from J, with 16 bases in between. The germline CDR1 and CDR2 sequences are MGHRA and YSYEKL. The length of the CDR3 is 16 residues. For the CDR3, the DNA is TGCGCCAGCAGCCAAACTCTATTCCGGGTAGCCTACGAGCAGTACTTC. Residues: CASSQTLFRVAYEQYF.

The genes are TRBV11-2 and TRBJ2-1, with 10 bases matching TRBD2. The CDR3 contains 12 residues. Germline V gives CDR1 SGHAT, CDR2 FQNNGV. The V segment lost 5 bases and the J segment 10 bases; nucleotides outside the gene matches: 2. The CDR3 nucleotides are TGTGCCAGCAGCGTAGCGGGAGGCGAGCAGTTCTTC. Protein: CASSVAGGEQFF.